One and the same sample provided the 21 T cell receptor beta chains below, sequenced in a study of T cell repertoires in cytomegalovirus infection. These receptors lack a known antigen. TCRdb reprocessed the reads via MiXCR and lists one record per CDR3 protein. The sample holds under 350,000 distinct CDR3 sequences, roughly a fifth seen once. The sequenced sample was cultured PBMCs, obtained from culture after CMV antigen stimulation. The receptors stem from a human donor in good health (CMV status not recorded). Some clones in this sample may be carry-over from other donors' samples.

The chain employs TRBV7-1 and TRBJ2-3; TRBD1 aligns across 7 bases. TRBV7-1 has ORF status, its function being uncertain. The CDR3 is made up of 15 amino acids. V shed 5 bases and J 1 base; nucleotides not matched to a gene: 6. This chain's CDR3 is CASSETGMGTDTQYF. In DNA, the CDR3 is TGTGCCAGCAGCGAGACAGGGATGGGCACAGATACGCAGTATTTT.

The V and J genes are TRBV13 and TRBJ2-5; D unclear. CDR1 and CDR2 from the germline V gene are PRHDT and FYEKMQ (reference sequence). This CDR3 is built from 15 residues. With 0 bases removed from V and 2 bases from J, the gap between germline ends came to 10 bases. The CDR3 nucleotides read TGTGCCAGCAGCTTAGGGGCAGGTAAACAAGAGACCCAGTACTTC. Translation gives CASSLGAGKQETQYF.

V is TRBV20-1 and J is TRBJ2-5; TRBD2 matches at 9 bases. Germline V gives CDR1 DFQATT, CDR2 SNEGSKA (reference sequence). Unmatched junction bases numbered 5, after V lost 2 bases and J lost 1 base. The CDR3 loop spans 15 amino acids. The DNA for the CDR3 is TGCAGTGCTAGATTGACTAGCGGATTCCAAGAGACCCAGTACTTC. As protein: CSARLTSGFQETQYF.

This clonotype was counted only a few times. The chain links TRBV6-5 to TRBJ2-2, with 14 bases that match TRBD2. The CDR3 contains 18 residues. The germline gives CDR1 MNHEY, CDR2 SVGAGI. J was trimmed by 5 bases and V by 1 base; bases with no gene match: 6. CDR3 protein: CASSYYGTSGSPTGELFF. CDR3 DNA: TGTGCCAGCAGTTACTACGGGACTAGCGGGAGTCCGACCGGGGAGCTGTTTTTT.

This clonotype was counted only a few times. The CDR3 DNA sequence: TGTGCCAGCTCACTAAGACTAGCGGGAGGGCCTAGAGATACGCAGTATTTT. This encodes CASSLRLAGGPRDTQYF. This chain connects TRBV18 to TRBJ2-3; TRBD2 agrees at 14 bases. The CDR3 is 17 amino acids. Germline CDR1 KGHSH, CDR2 LQKENI. After removal of 4 bases from V and 5 bases from J, the junction contained 8 bases not matched to a gene.

There are a few counts of this clonotype. The chain has TRBV6-1 and TRBJ1-1; 7 positions agree with TRBD1. The CDR3 contains 13 residues. Germline V gives CDR1 MNHNS, CDR2 SASEGT. The trim removed 1 base at V and 11 bases at J, leaving 7 bases unmatched. The CDR3 nucleotides read TGTGCCAGCAGTGAAGAGGAGGGGGCTCGCGCTTTCTTT. Translating it yields CASSEEEGARAFF.

The chain employs TRBV20-1 and TRBJ1-4; D not certain. This CDR3 contains 13 residues. CDR1 and CDR2 (germline): DFQATT, SNEGSKA (reference sequence). With 3 bases removed from V and 8 bases from J, the gap between germline ends came to 13 bases. CDR3 in amino acids: CSARQPAGEKLFF. For the CDR3, the DNA is TGCAGTGCTAGGCAACCGGCGGGGGAAAAACTGTTTTTT.

V usage is TRBV12-3 or TRBV12-4 and J usage is TRBJ1-1, with D maybe TRBD1 (5 bases). This CDR3 comprises 14 residues. The germline V and J ends were trimmed by 7 bases and 0 bases, with 12 bases remaining between them. Written as DNA, the CDR3 is TGTGCCAGCAACCAAGACAGCATGAACACTGAAGCTTTCTTT. Its protein is CASNQDSMNTEAFF.

The chain uses TRBV12-5 and TRBJ2-1; no clear D. The germline V gene has CDR1 LGHNT and CDR2 FRNRAP. The V end was cut by 1 base, the J end by 4 bases, with 11 bases between. The CDR3 is 15 amino acids. The CDR3 DNA sequence: TGTGCTAGTGGTTTGGGGGCGCCTGGGTACAATGAGCAGTTCTTC. It yields the protein CASGLGAPGYNEQFF.

A word on this clonotype: A much more abundant neighbour one base away suggests this may be a read error. V usage is TRBV7-2 and J usage is TRBJ2-1, with 8 nucleotides matching TRBD1. CDR3 length: 15 amino acids. Germline V gene data show CDR1 as SGHTA and CDR2 as FQGNSA. Here the CDR3 reads CASSTGGTRSYEQLF. The CDR3 bases are TGTGCCAGCAGCACAGGGGGGACCAGATCATATGAGCAGCTCTTC.

This clonotype was seen a handful of times. CDR3 sequence: CASSIRRQGRDTQYF. The CDR3 DNA follows: TGTGCCAGCTCCATTCGAAGACAGGGACGGGATACGCAGTATTTT. V usage is TRBV2 and J usage is TRBJ2-3; TRBD1 aligns across 7 bases. From germline, CDR1 is SNHLY and CDR2 FYNNEI. The CDR3 runs 15 residues. With 8 bases clipped from V and 6 bases from J, the junction kept 14 bases outside the gene matches.

The V gene is TRBV28, the J gene TRBJ1-2, with D possibly being TRBD1 (5 bases). Per germline, CDR1 MDHEN and CDR2 SYDVKM. CDR3 size: 15 residues. Trimming left V 4 bases short and J 2 bases short, with 14 bases between. The DNA of the CDR3 is TGTGCCAGCAGTTCTGGGGGAGAGGCAAACTATGGCTACACCTTC. As protein: CASSSGGEANYGYTF.

In its sample, this clonotype was seen a few times. The chain carries TRBV6-2 or TRBV6-3 and TRBJ2-1; tentative D call: TRBD2 (6 bases). The ends were cut back, 0 bases at V and 0 bases at J, with 9 bases in the middle. In germline, CDR1 is MNHEY, CDR2 SVGEGT. This CDR3 region has 16 residues. CDR3 DNA sequence: TGTGCCAGCAGTTACTCAGGCGGGGTCTCCTACAATGAGCAGTTCTTC. As protein: CASSYSGGVSYNEQFF.

This clonotype has a count of ten or more. The rearrangement uses TRBV7-2 and TRBJ1-3; D is ambiguous. The CDR3 consists of 14 residues. Trimming took 4 bases from V and 0 from J, leaving 7 bases between them. Germline loops: CDR1 SGHTA, CDR2 FQGNSA. CDR3 in amino acids: CASSSANSGNTIYF. The CDR3 bases are TGTGCCAGCAGCTCGGCCAACTCTGGAAACACCATATATTTT.

This clonotype has a count of ten or more. This rearrangement joins TRBV7-2 to TRBJ2-7; either TRBD1 or TRBD2 may supply D (5 bases each). Germline-derived CDR1 and CDR2 are SGHTA and FQGNSA. This CDR3 spans 16 amino acids. V was shortened by 0 bases and J by 3 bases, with 15 bases between the two germline ends. DNA of the CDR3: TGTGCCAGCAGCTTAGCTGCCGGGACCGGGGTCTACGAGCAGTACTTC. This translates into CASSLAAGTGVYEQYF.

The V gene is TRBV28, the J gene TRBJ1-2; D gene unclear. The CDR3 sequence is 11 residues long. Germline V gene sequence: CDR1 MDHEN, CDR2 SYDVKM. The V end was cut by 3 bases, the J end by 6 bases, with 5 bases between. The CDR3 protein is CASSLAHGYTF. As DNA, the CDR3 is TGTGCCAGCAGTTTGGCCCATGGCTACACCTTC.

This clonotype was found a few times. V is TRBV12-3 or TRBV12-4 and J is TRBJ1-2, with TRBD1 matching over 7 bases. CDR3 length equals 13 residues. The ends lost 3 bases at V and 5 bases at J; junction bases unmatched: 3. Here the CDR3 reads CASSFTGEYGYTF. CDR3 in DNA: TGTGCCAGCAGTTTCACAGGGGAATATGGCTACACCTTC.

This clonotype came up a few times. The chain is built from TRBV6-2 or TRBV6-3 and TRBJ1-1; tentatively, D is TRBD1 (5 bases). From germline, CDR1 is MNHEY and CDR2 SVGEGT. This CDR3 comprises 13 residues. V lost 2 bases and J lost 6, with 10 bases in between. CDR3 coding DNA: TGTGCCAGCAGTTACGTCCCCAGGGCTGAAGCTTTCTTT. Protein sequence: CASSYVPRAEAFF.

This clonotype was detected ten times or more. The chain combines TRBV12-3 or TRBV12-4 with TRBJ1-2; D gene unclear. V was clipped by 6 bases and J by 4 bases, with 15 bases between them. The CDR3 sequence is 14 residues long. The CDR3 nucleotides are TGTGCCAGCAGCATGAAAAGGGCGTTCTATGGCTACACCTTC. Protein sequence: CASSMKRAFYGYTF.

V gene TRBV6-5 combines with J gene TRBJ2-3, with TRBD2 matching 12 bases. Germline-derived CDR1 and CDR2 are MNHEY and SVGAGI. The CDR3 covers 17 residues. V trimming: 6 bases; J trimming: 0 bases; junction bases outside the gene matches: 7. The CDR3 region has the DNA TGTGCCAGCAGAAGACTAGCGGGAGTCTTGAGCACAGATACGCAGTATTTT. Translating it yields CASRRLAGVLSTDTQYF.

This clonotype was counted at least ten times. The chain employs TRBV20-1 and TRBJ1-6; D is unresolved. Trimming removed 1 base at V and 0 bases at J, with 7 bases between. The length of the CDR3 is 15 residues. CDR1 and CDR2 from the germline V gene are DFQATT and SNEGSKA (reference sequence). The CDR3 nucleotides read TGCAGTGCTAGAGCTAGTGGCTCCTATAATTCACCCCTCCACTTT. It codes for CSARASGSYNSPLHF.